This TCR beta chain was found in a study of T-cell memory formation after mild COVID-19. Study-wide background: Largely donor-specific TCR clusters were found.

TCRdb reanalysed the 5' RACE reads using MiXCR and keeps one entry per CDR3 protein. The sample carries some 490,000 distinct CDR3 sequences, 15% to 20% recorded once. With 0 bases removed from V and 5 bases from J, the gap between germline ends came to 10 bases. Germline loops: CDR1 MNHEY, CDR2 SVGAGI. The CDR3 consists of 14 residues. The chain employs TRBV6-5 and TRBJ2-5; D perhaps matches TRBD1 (6 bases). This TCR came from an adult woman who had mild COVID-19 (a few samples of this study predate the infection). Cell type and time point are not known. The material sequenced was PBMCs or a T cell subset sorted from them (not recorded which). The CDR3: CASSYSNRAETQYF. The CDR3 nucleotides are TGTGCCAGCAGTTACTCGAACAGGGCGGAGACCCAGTACTTC.